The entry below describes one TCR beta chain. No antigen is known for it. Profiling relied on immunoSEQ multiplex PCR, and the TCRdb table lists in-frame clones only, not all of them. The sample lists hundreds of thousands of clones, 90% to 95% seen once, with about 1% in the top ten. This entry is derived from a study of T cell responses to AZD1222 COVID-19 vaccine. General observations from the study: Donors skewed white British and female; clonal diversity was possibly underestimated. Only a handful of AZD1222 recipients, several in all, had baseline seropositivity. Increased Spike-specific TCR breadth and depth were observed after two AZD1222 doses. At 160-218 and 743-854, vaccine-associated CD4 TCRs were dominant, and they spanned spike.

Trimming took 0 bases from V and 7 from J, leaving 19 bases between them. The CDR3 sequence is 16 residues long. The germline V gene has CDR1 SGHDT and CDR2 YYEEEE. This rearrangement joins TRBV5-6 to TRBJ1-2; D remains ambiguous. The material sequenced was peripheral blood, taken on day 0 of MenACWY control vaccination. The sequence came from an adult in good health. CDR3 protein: CASSLVSTNSFRGYTF. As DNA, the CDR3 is TGTGCCAGCAGCTTGGTTAGCACGAATTCTTTCCGTGGCTACACCTTC.